This T cell receptor (beta chain) appears in the sequencing data of a study of monozygotic twins with inflammatory bowel disease. Each CDR3 protein gets one entry in TCRdb, which reprocessed the 5' RACE reads and gives no DNA. The sample data list a few hundred thousand distinct CDR3 sequences. This TCR was sampled from a human donor with ulcerative colitis or Crohn's disease, or a healthy co-twin of an affected twin (not recorded which). The sample consisted of blood.

CDR3 in amino acids: CASSLIGEGTDTQYF. The chain couples TRBV7-3 to TRBJ2-3. Germline CDR1 is SGHTA and CDR2 is FQGTGA. The CDR3 loop spans 15 amino acids.